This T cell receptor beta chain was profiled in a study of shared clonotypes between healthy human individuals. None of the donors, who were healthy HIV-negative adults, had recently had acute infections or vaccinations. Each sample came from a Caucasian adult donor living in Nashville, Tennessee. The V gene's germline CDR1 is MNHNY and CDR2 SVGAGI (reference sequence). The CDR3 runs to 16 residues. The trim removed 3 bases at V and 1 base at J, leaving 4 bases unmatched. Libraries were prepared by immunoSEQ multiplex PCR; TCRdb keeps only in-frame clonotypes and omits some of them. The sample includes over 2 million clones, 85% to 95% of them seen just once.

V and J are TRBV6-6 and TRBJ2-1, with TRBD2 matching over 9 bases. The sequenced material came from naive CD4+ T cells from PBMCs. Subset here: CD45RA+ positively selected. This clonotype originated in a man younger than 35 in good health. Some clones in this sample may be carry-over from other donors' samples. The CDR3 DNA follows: TGTGCCAGCAGTTATCGGGCGGGAGGGTCCTACAATGAGCAGTTCTTC. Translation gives CASSYRAGGSYNEQFF.